Each of the 3 T cell receptor beta chains below was sequenced from the same sample in a study of cytomegalovirus exposure and HLA in healthy donors. A multiplex PCR was run with 60 Vbeta primers and 13 Jbeta primers. This table comes from immunoSEQ multiplex PCR, and its TCRdb copy is limited to in-frame clones, with some not included. The sample has 90,000 to 150,000 clones; about three quarters are singletons. Sequenced input: PBMCs. These receptors were obtained from a woman in her thirties or forties in good health and CMV-seropositive.

This clone occurred once. The chain links TRBV29-1 to TRBJ1-5, with a weak D call TRBD1 (6 bases). Per germline, CDR1 SQVTM and CDR2 ANQGSEA. This CDR3 has 13 amino acids. V was pared by 6 bases and J by 0 bases, with 9 bases between. CDR3 region: CSVQGNSNQPQHF. CDR3 sequence (DNA): TGCAGCGTCCAGGGGAATAGCAATCAGCCCCAGCATTTT.

The CDR3 DNA reads TGTGCCAGCAGCCAACCGGGATCGCGCCGGGGGAACACTGAAGCTTTCTTT. Translating it yields CASSQPGSRRGNTEAFF. The rearrangement uses TRBV7-9 and TRBJ1-1, with D uncertain. This CDR3 contains 17 residues. CDR1 and CDR2 (germline): SEHNR, FQNEAQ (reference sequence). Trimming removed 5 bases at V and 1 base at J, with 20 bases between.

The gene calls are TRBV19 and TRBJ1-2; perhaps TRBD1 as D (5 bases). The length of the CDR3 is 15 residues. Per germline, CDR1 LNHDA and CDR2 SQIVND (reference sequence). V was shortened by 7 bases and J by 4 bases, with 19 bases between the two germline ends. The CDR3 nucleotides read TGTGCCAGTAATCCTGACAGTCACATCAGCTATGGCTACACCTTC. Protein: CASNPDSHISYGYTF.